Listed here is a single TCR beta chain. No antigen is known for it. No much larger clonotype is one base removed from it; base qualities were not supplied. For CDR1 and CDR2, the germline V gene lists KGHSH and LQKENI. Trimming leaves V shorter by 3 bases and J shorter by 0 bases, with the junction holding 3 bases beyond the gene matches. Reading from cysteine to phenylalanine, the CDR3 counts 16 amino acids. CDR3 DNA is the only sequence kept; it has 48 bases, read in frame from the first base. The data stem from a study of T-cell memory formation after mild COVID-19 (dated by TCRdb to about 2021). Regarding the complete study: TCR sequence clusters from the two donors were found to be largely donor specific. Two young, previously healthy adult volunteers made up the cohort, one male and one female. T-cell clones expanding and contracting after mild COVID-19 in a couple of donors were tracked by longitudinal TCRalpha and TCRbeta repertoire sequencing. Study-wide conclusions, independent of this receptor: Contracting CD4+ clones appeared mostly in the CM and EM memory subsets, whereas CD8+ clones were enriched in EMRA. The study included only two mild cases, and larger cohorts that include severe cases with pre-infection samples were judged to be necessary. Some responding clones were found in pre-infection memory, which suggests that pre-existing cross-reactive memory T cells took part in the SARS-CoV-2 response. From day 15 to 85, contracting clones showed balanced CD4/CD8 phenotypes, whereas a second wave of clones that expanded from day 15 to 37 leaned towards CD4+. SARS-CoV-2 specificity of the second-wave clones peaking on day 37 was not confirmed.

Ficoll-Paque density gradient centrifugation was used to isolate PBMCs. This sample was sequenced with an Illumina NovaSeq 6000. Using 5'RACE with constant-segment primers, TCRalpha and TCRbeta cDNA libraries were constructed, with sample barcodes and unique molecular identifiers added in the process. RNA was extracted from every sample with Trizol reagent. The libraries were amplified in two PCR steps, and the second step added a second sample barcode and Illumina TruSeq adapters. Sequencing of libraries was performed on an Illumina NovaSeq with 2 x 150 bp paired-end reads. Turning to the authors' computational methods: With migec v1.2.7, reads were demultiplexed and then collapsed into UMI-guided consensus sequences. Using mixcr v2.1.11, UMI consensuses were aligned to TRA and TRB V and J templates and then assembled into clonotypes. A clonotype was counted as expanded or contracted only if both edgeR and NoisET called the change significant, with noise models trained on biological replicates. edgeR calls used a false discovery rate-adjusted p below 0.01 and a log2 fold-change threshold of 1. As an exploratory analysis of dynamics, PCA with hierarchical clustering was applied to max-normalized trajectories of the 1000 most abundant clonotypes. Each responding clone was given a CD4 or CD8 phenotype based on the CD4+ and CD8+ repertoires, which had been sequenced separately. TCRdb applied fastp at Q25 and MiXCR to the public reads, then kept only in-frame beta chains. Each CDR3 protein appears once, grouped with its most common genes and DNA. TCRdb, not the authors, supplied the V and J calls. Counted in this sample were 200,000 to 300,000 distinct CDR3 sequences; roughly 15% of them appeared once. The ten largest clones take up about 2% of the sample.

The source material was PBMCs or a T cell subset sorted from them (not recorded which). The TCR originated in an adult woman who had mild COVID-19 (a few samples of this study predate the infection). The sample titles of this study are shuffled in the database, so cell type and time point are left out; the donor was told from shared clones. This chain is built from TRBV18 and TRBJ2-7, and 12 junctional nucleotides match TRBD2. The DNA sequence is given as TGTGCCAGCTCACCGACTAGCGGGGGTAGCTCCTACGAGCAGTACTTC. Its translation reads: CASSPTSGGSSYEQYF.